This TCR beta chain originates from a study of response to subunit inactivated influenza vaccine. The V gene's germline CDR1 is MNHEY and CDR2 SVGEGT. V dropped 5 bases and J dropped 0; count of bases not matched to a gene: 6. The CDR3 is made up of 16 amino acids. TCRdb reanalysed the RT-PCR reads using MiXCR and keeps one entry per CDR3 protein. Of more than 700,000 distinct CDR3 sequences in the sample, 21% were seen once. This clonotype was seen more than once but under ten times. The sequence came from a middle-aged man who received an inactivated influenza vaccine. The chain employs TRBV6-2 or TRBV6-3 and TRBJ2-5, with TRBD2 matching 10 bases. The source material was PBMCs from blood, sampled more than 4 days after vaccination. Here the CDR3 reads CASSPLAGGNQETQYF. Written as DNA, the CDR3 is TGTGCCAGCAGTCCCTTAGCGGGAGGAAACCAAGAGACCCAGTACTTC.